This T cell receptor (beta chain) was documented in a study of T cell responses to AZD1222 COVID-19 vaccine (TCRdb year 2021). Describing the broader study: AZD1222 recipients given second doses at about 4 weeks or at about 12 weeks were pooled, since spike-specific TCR depth and breadth were not found to differ between the two schedules. A total of 233 trial participants underwent TCR sequencing, of whom about 210 had received two doses of AZD1222 and roughly 26 had received two doses of the MenACWY control vaccine. Trial participants were enrolled by age into subgroups of 18-55, 56-69 and 70-plus years, and 148, 28 and 57 TCR-sequenced participants, respectively, were included in these subgroups.

Trimming removed 3 bases from V and 7 bases from J, leaving 13 bases between the germline ends. CDR1 is given as SNHLY and CDR2 as FYNNEI, both from the germline V gene. The CDR3 covers 14 residues, taking in both the cysteine and the phenylalanine. The retained sequence is limited to the CDR3, 42 bases, with the frame set at the first base. To note about this clone: Its specific antigen is unknown. There are no base qualities to consult, and no much larger clone falls within one base.

General study outcomes and caveats: Spike-specific TCR breadth and depth rose significantly after two AZD1222 doses compared with day 0 and with MenACWY recipients. The 56-69-year group was small, and its depth increase did not reach significance, likely because of low power. Reportedly, close to half of the unique spike-specific TCRs recognized epitopes lying outside the regions that are mutated in the B.1.351 and B.1.1.7 variants. Conclusions about previously exposed vaccinees are limited, since just six AZD1222 recipients were seropositive for SARS-CoV-2 at baseline. Because no day 14 peak-response samples were available, repertoires were characterized only after the peak T cell response. CD4 TCRs associated with the vaccine covered the entire spike protein, and the dominant responses were in regions 160-218 and 743-854. Participants were mostly white British and included more females than males, and it was suggested by the authors that clonal diversity may have been underestimated.

The sample's time point label, in plain terms: baseline before first vaccination. Samples from vaccinated people were obtained from the UK trials COV001 and COV002, which included a single-blind randomized controlled phase 2/3 trial of AZD1222 (ChAdOx1 nCoV-19) in healthy adults. Trial participant PBMC samples were collected at day 0 and day 28 after the second dose for TCRbeta chain sequencing. The CDR3 regions of human TCRbeta chains were analyzed by immunosequencing. In the source study's methods: Repertoire TCRs were checked for matches against a reference library of SARS-CoV-2-specific TCRs that had been generated using the MIRA antigen-specificity platform. Breadth was defined as the fraction of unique TCRs that were SARS-CoV-2-associated. Depth was defined as the fraction of total T cells that were SARS-CoV-2-associated. Using the MIRA data, each spike-specific TCR was mapped to the spike region that the TCR reacts to and placed in a CD4 or CD8 class. Log10-transformed breadth and depth values were compared by one-way ANOVA with Sidak's multiple comparisons tests. In TCRdb, the immuneACCESS table is reduced to in-frame sequences with V and J assigned. These tables do not hold every clone; where another copy was compared, an unresolved V gene accounts for under half, and the others remain unexplained. The DNA was the basis for D and trimming; V, J and clone size are from that table. The sample profile shows over 65,000 clones; 70% to 80% of them were found once. The ten largest clones add up to roughly 20% of the sample.

This TCR was recovered from an adult in good health. The sample consisted of peripheral blood, taken on day 0 of AZD1222 vaccination. The chain is made from TRBV2 and TRBJ2-1; a tentative D call is TRBD1 (6 bases match). The nucleotides read TGTGCCAGCAGTGAGTCCAGGGGCGGTAATGAGCAGTTCTTC. Its protein is CASSESRGGNEQFF.